The 20 T cell receptor beta chains given below trace back to one sample, sequenced in a study of T cell responses to AZD1222 COVID-19 vaccine. Clones were sequenced by immunoSEQ multiplex PCR, and TCRdb holds only the in-frame ones, with some missing. The table has around 84,000 clones, about 82% seen once. This sample comprised peripheral blood, obtained on day 0 of AZD1222 vaccination. Receptors were obtained from an adult in good health.

The V gene is TRBV21-1, the J gene TRBJ2-3; the table calls TRBD2, which could not be checked here. TRBV21-1 is flagged as a pseudogene. This CDR3 contains 19 residues. The CDR3 sequence: CASSKTLLDVAPSTDTQYF. The DNA for the CDR3 is TGTGCCAGCAGCAAAACCCTCCTGGATGTAGCGCCGAGCACAGATACGCAGTATTTT.

This clone has just one count. The rearrangement uses TRBV7-9 and TRBJ2-7; 7 positions agree with TRBD1. The CDR3 runs 11 residues. Looked up from germline, CDR1 is SEHNR and CDR2 is FQNEAQ (reference sequence). The trim removed 10 bases at V and 5 bases at J, leaving 5 bases unmatched. The CDR3 spells CAIGTDHEQYF. CDR3 sequence (DNA): TGTGCCATTGGGACAGACCACGAGCAGTACTTC. Together with reference TRBV7-9 and TRBJ2-7, the CDR3 gives the full variable domain: DTGVSQNPRHKITKRGQNVTFRCDPISEHNRLYWYRQTLGQGPEFLTYFQNEAQLEKSRLLSDRFSAERPKGSFSTLEIQRTEQGDSAMYLCAIGTDHEQYFGPGTRLTVT.

Concerning this clone: A junction end diverges from the germline sequence, so it may reflect a read error. The chain links TRBV7-2 to TRBJ1-3; D may be TRBD1 (6 bases). CDR3 length: 14 residues. Germline lookup yields CDR1 SGHTA and CDR2 FQGNSA. In nucleotides, the CDR3 is TGTGCCAGCAGCCAACAGGGAATTGGATACACCATATATTTT. It is translated as CASSQQGIGYTIYF.

The V and J genes are TRBV7-2 and TRBJ2-3; D is unclear. In germline, CDR1 is SGHTA, CDR2 FQGNSA. Deletions cut 5 bases from V and 3 bases from J, with 9 bases between. The length of the CDR3 is 13 residues. CDR3 region: CASSPARTDTQYF. The CDR3 DNA reads as TGTGCCAGCAGCCCAGCACGGACAGATACGCAGTATTTT. Full variable domain (rest looked up from reference TRBV7-2 and TRBJ2-3): GAGVSQSPSNKVTEKGKDVELRCDPISGHTALYWYRQSLGQGLEFLIYFQGNSAPDKSGLPSDRFSAERTGGSVSTLTIQRTQQEDSAVYLCASSPARTDTQYFGPGTRLTVL.

The chain has TRBV5-4 and TRBJ1-2; D is undetermined. Germline V gives CDR1 SGHNT, CDR2 YYREEE (reference sequence). Trimming removed 1 base from V and 2 bases from J, with 3 bases in between. This CDR3 comprises 12 residues. As DNA, the CDR3 is TGTGCCAGCAGCTTGTCGAACTATGGCTACACCTTC. Encoded protein: CASSLSNYGYTF.

This clone has only a few counts. V is TRBV7-9 and J is TRBJ2-3, with D possibly being TRBD2 (6 bases). This CDR3 comprises 15 residues. CDR1 is SEHNR and CDR2 is FQNEAQ in the germline V gene (reference sequence). V shed 1 base and J shed 0 bases, with 8 bases lying between them. The DNA of the CDR3 is TGTGCCAGCAGCTTAGATCGGGGGAGCACAGATACGCAGTATTTT. Translation gives CASSLDRGSTDTQYF.

This sequence joins TRBV11-2 and TRBJ2-7, with 7 bases that match TRBD1. Germline V gives CDR1 SGHAT, CDR2 FQNNGV. The CDR3 has 14 amino acids. Trimming cost V 3 bases and J 1 base; bases outside gene matches: 3. The CDR3 DNA follows: TGTGCCAGCAGCTTTGGGGGACAGTCCTACGAGCAGTACTTC. It is translated as CASSFGGQSYEQYF.

This clone was found a few times. The gene calls are TRBV27 and TRBJ2-1; the D gene is possibly TRBD2 (6 bases). The CDR3 covers 14 residues. The germline V gene encodes CDR1 MNHEY and CDR2 SMNVEV (reference sequence). Trimming cost V 6 bases and J 5 bases, with 14 bases left between them. The CDR3 loop is CASSDRESHNEQFF. The CDR3 nucleotides are TGTGCCAGCAGCGATCGGGAGTCCCACAATGAGCAGTTCTTC.

The chain employs TRBV4-1 and TRBJ1-6, with D tentatively TRBD1 (6 bases). The germline CDR1 and CDR2 sequences are MGHRA and YSYEKL. V was cut by 6 bases and J by 5 bases, with 14 bases left in between. The CDR3 consists of 15 residues. CDR3 nucleotide sequence: TGCGCCAGCAGTCCTCAGACAGGCGATAATTCACCCCTCCACTTT. Encoded protein: CASSPQTGDNSPLHF.

This clone was counted a single time. The V and J genes are TRBV10-3 and TRBJ1-2, with 10 nucleotides matching TRBD1. CDR1 and CDR2 (germline): ENHRY, SYGVKD. J gave up 5 bases and V 10 bases, and 16 bases lay outside the gene matches. This CDR3 is built from 16 residues. The CDR3 DNA sequence: TGTGCCACCAGGAAACCCTGGGGACAGGGGACGTATGGCTACACCTTC. Amino acids: CATRKPWGQGTYGYTF.

The rearrangement uses TRBV5-4 and TRBJ2-5; a weak D match, TRBD2 (6 bases). The CDR3 is made up of 13 amino acids. Germline CDR1 SGHNT, CDR2 YYREEE (reference sequence). The ends were cut back, 4 bases at V and 5 bases at J, with 12 bases in the middle. In DNA, the CDR3 is TGTGCCAGCAGCGCCACTAGCACGGAGACCCAGTACTTC. This gives the protein CASSATSTETQYF.

This clone was seen only a few times. The J gene is TRBJ2-2, the V gene TRBV28; 7 positions agree with TRBD1. The junction had 10 bases not matched to a gene; V was cut back by 5 bases and J by 1 base. This CDR3 comprises 17 residues. CDR1 is MDHEN and CDR2 is SYDVKM in the germline V gene. The DNA for the CDR3 is TGTGCCAGCAGTCCCAGCGACAGGGTACTGAACACCGGGGAGCTGTTTTTT. Protein sequence: CASSPSDRVLNTGELFF. Full variable domain (remainder filled in from reference TRBV28 and TRBJ2-2): DVKVTQSSRYLVKRTGEKVFLECVQDMDHENMFWYRQDPGLGLRLIYFSYDVKMKEKGDIPEGYSVSREKKERFSLILESASTNQTSMYLCASSPSDRVLNTGELFFGEGSRLTVL.

Only a few counts were recorded for this clone. V and J are TRBV2 and TRBJ1-2; possibly TRBD1 for D (6 bases). Germline lookup yields CDR1 SNHLY and CDR2 FYNNEI. The V and J ends lost 2 bases and 6 bases respectively, with 22 bases between them. This CDR3 has 17 amino acids. CDR3 sequence (DNA): TGTGCCAGCAGTGAAACGGGGGGGGCCGGGAATTCGAATGGCTACACCTTC. It encodes CASSETGGAGNSNGYTF.

This chain joins TRBV7-2 and TRBJ2-3; D possibly corresponds to TRBD2 (6 bases). This CDR3 spans 16 amino acids. The germline gives CDR1 SGHTA, CDR2 FQGNSA. The germline V and J ends were trimmed by 3 bases and 3 bases, with 16 bases remaining between them. This CDR3 is CASSFQLAGVTDTQYF. The CDR3 nucleotides are TGTGCCAGCAGCTTCCAACTAGCCGGGGTGACAGATACGCAGTATTTT.

The V gene is TRBV7-6, the J gene TRBJ2-7, with D possibly matching TRBD2 (6 bases). V was clipped by 1 base and J by 6 bases, with 16 bases between them. The germline CDR1 and CDR2 sequences are SGHVS and FNYEAQ. This CDR3 comprises 15 residues. CDR3 coding DNA: TGTGCCAGCAGCTTAGGCGGGACTCTACTGGGCGAGCAGTACTTC. It is translated as CASSLGGTLLGEQYF.

A single count supports this clone. V gene TRBV27 combines with J gene TRBJ1-5, with a tentative D call TRBD1 (5 bases). The CDR3 contains 15 residues. Trimming pared 3 bases from V and 6 bases from J, leaving 15 bases between. CDR1 is MNHEY and CDR2 is SMNVEV in the germline V gene (reference sequence). CDR3: CASSLGRAGFQPQHF. Here the CDR3 DNA reads TGTGCCAGCAGTTTGGGCAGGGCGGGTTTTCAGCCCCAGCATTTT.

The table lists this clone with a few counts. The chain carries TRBV10-3 and TRBJ1-3; D uncertain. V lost 0 bases to trimming and J lost 4 bases, with 10 bases between them. The CDR3 loop spans 15 amino acids. Germline V gene lookup returns CDR1 ENHRY and CDR2 SYGVKD. CDR3 DNA: TGTGCCATCAGTGAGTCGACTCTAGGGGGAAACACCATATATTTT. Translating gives CAISESTLGGNTIYF.

The V gene is TRBV7-8, the J gene TRBJ1-4; D is ambiguous. This CDR3 has 14 amino acids. Trimming removed 5 bases at V and 1 base at J, with 8 bases between. In germline, CDR1 is SGHVS, CDR2 FQNEAQ. CDR3: CASSPSRTNEKLFF. CDR3 coding DNA: TGTGCCAGCAGCCCGAGTAGAACTAATGAAAAACTGTTTTTT. Filled out from reference TRBV7-8 and TRBJ1-4, the complete variable domain reads GAGVSQSPRYKVAKRGQDVALRCDPISGHVSLFWYQQALGQGPEFLTYFQNEAQLDKSGLPSDRFFAERPEGSVSTLKIQRTQQEDSAVYLCASSPSRTNEKLFFGSGTQLSVL.

The table lists this clone with a few counts. The chain has TRBV9 and TRBJ1-2; 7 bases are a match to TRBD1. The CDR3 length is 13 residues. Germline V gene lookup returns CDR1 SGDLS and CDR2 YYNGEE. V shed 3 bases and J 8 bases; nucleotides not matched to a gene: 7. CDR3 sequence: CASSATDREGYTF. The CDR3 DNA follows: TGTGCCAGCAGCGCAACCGACAGGGAAGGCTACACCTTC.

The J gene is TRBJ2-1, the V gene TRBV9; D might be TRBD2 (6 bases). The CDR3 totals 14 residues. The V and J ends lost 0 bases and 7 bases respectively, with 11 bases between them. In germline, CDR1 is SGDLS, CDR2 YYNGEE. CDR3 sequence reads: CASSVGLDRNEQFF. CDR3 nucleotides: TGTGCCAGCAGCGTAGGACTAGATAGGAATGAGCAGTTCTTC.